A single sample is the source of the 31 T cell receptor beta chains below, sequenced in a study of blood T cell repertoires in COVID-19 (dated by TCRdb to the early 2020s). Preparation of the library involved the immunoSEQ multiplex PCR assay. TCRdb carries this immuneACCESS record with in-frame sequences only. Its versions omit some clonotypes, under half of them owing to an unresolved V gene in the studies checked, with the rest unexplained. The sample yields some 300,000 clones; around 90% were counted once. About 1.7% of the sample belongs to the ten largest clones. The sequenced sample consisted of PBMCs or T cells enriched from blood (not recorded which). The receptors shown here come from a woman aged 40 to 50 who had recovered from COVID-19.

The chain has TRBV30 and TRBJ2-7, with TRBD1 matching over 9 bases. The J segment lost 4 bases and the V segment lost 5 bases, leaving 9 bases of the junction unmatched. The CDR3 covers 14 residues. The germline V gene has CDR1 GTSNPN and CDR2 SVGIG (reference sequence). The CDR3 is CAWGLTGGGYEQYF. CDR3 nucleotide sequence: TGTGCCTGGGGTCTTACAGGGGGCGGGTACGAGCAGTACTTC. Drawing the rest from reference TRBV30 and TRBJ2-7, the complete variable domain is SQTIHQWPATLVQPVGSPLSLECTVEGTSNPNLYWYRQAAGRGLQLLFYSVGIGQISSEVPQNLSASRPQDRQFILSSKKLLLSDSGFYLCAWGLTGGGYEQYFGPGTRLTVT.

The chain is built from TRBV4-1 and TRBJ2-7, with D maybe TRBD2 (6 bases). Germline CDR1 MGHRA, CDR2 YSYEKL. CDR3 size: 13 residues. The V and J ends lost 3 bases and 0 bases respectively, with 6 bases between them. CDR3 nucleotides: TGCGCCAGCAGCCAGACTAGCTCCTACGAGCAGTACTTC. This translates into CASSQTSSYEQYF.

As concerns this clone: One junction end does not reproduce the germline sequence, and a read error may be involved. The chain couples TRBV11-2 to TRBJ1-2; 9 nucleotides agree with TRBD1. Germline assignment: CDR1 SGHAT and CDR2 FQNNGV. This CDR3 region has 12 residues. CDR3 amino acids: CASSLGQGVPNF. DNA of the CDR3: TGTGCCAGCAGCTTGGGACAGGGCGTCCCAAACTTC.

The genes are TRBV7-2 and TRBJ2-3; 8 bases are shared with TRBD2. Germline values: CDR1 SGHTA, CDR2 FQGNSA. CDR3 length: 15 residues. J gave up 2 bases and V 8 bases, and 9 bases lay outside the gene matches. CDR3 region: CASSEAGGPTDTQYF. The CDR3 region has the DNA TGTGCCAGCTCCGAGGCGGGAGGCCCCACAGATACGCAGTATTTT.

V usage is TRBV25-1 and J usage is TRBJ2-5, with 9 bases identical to TRBD2. J was trimmed by 4 bases and V by 1 base; bases with no gene match: 7. This CDR3 comprises 16 residues. Germline V gene lookup returns CDR1 MGHDK and CDR2 SYGVNS. CDR3 nucleotide sequence: TGTGCCAGCAGTGAATTGGGCGGGGGGGCATCAGAGACCCAGTACTTC. It specifies CASSELGGGASETQYF. Full variable domain (outside the CDR3, taken from reference TRBV25-1 and TRBJ2-5): EADIYQTPRYLVIGTGKKITLECSQTMGHDKMYWYQQDPGMELHLIHYSYGVNSTEKGDLSSESTVSRIRTEHFPLTLESARPSHTSQYLCASSELGGGASETQYFGPGTRLLVL.

V is TRBV5-4 and J is TRBJ2-7, with 10 bases identical to TRBD2. This CDR3 is 17 amino acids long. Unmatched junction bases numbered 9, after V lost 1 base and J lost 2 bases. CDR1 is SGHNT, CDR2 YYREEE, per germline (reference sequence). CDR3: CASSLQTGLAITYEQYF. Here the CDR3 DNA reads TGTGCCAGCAGCTTGCAAACGGGACTAGCGATAACCTACGAGCAGTACTTC.

The rearrangement links TRBV20-1 to TRBJ1-2; TRBD1 matches 11 bases. CDR1 is DFQATT and CDR2 is SNEGSKA in the germline V gene (reference sequence). V lost 3 bases and J lost 8; bases outside the gene matches: 5. This CDR3 comprises 13 residues. CDR3 loop: CSASGGTGGGYTF. DNA of the CDR3: TGCAGTGCTAGTGGCGGGACAGGGGGAGGCTACACCTTC.

The chain employs TRBV5-1 and TRBJ1-5; the D is unclear. Trimming took 0 bases from V and 3 from J, leaving 10 bases between them. Germline V CDR1 and CDR2: SGHRS, YFSETQ. The CDR3 extends over 15 amino acids. CDR3 residues: CASSLGGRLNQPQHF. The DNA for the CDR3 is TGCGCCAGCAGCTTGGGCGGGCGGCTCAATCAGCCCCAGCATTTT.

This chain connects TRBV12-5 to TRBJ2-2; D ambiguous. CDR1 and CDR2 (germline): LGHNT, FRNRAP. The length of the CDR3 is 13 residues. V was trimmed by 0 bases and J by 7 bases, leaving 6 bases between them. CDR3 nucleotide sequence: TGTGCTAGTGGTTTGGTGCAGGACGGGGAGCTGTTTTTT. Protein: CASGLVQDGELFF.

The CDR3 region has the DNA TGCGCCAGCAGCCGGCGGACAGAATCTAATGAAAAACTGTTTTTT. This translates into CASSRRTESNEKLFF. The rearrangement uses TRBV5-1 and TRBJ1-4; the D gene is possibly TRBD1 (6 bases). The CDR3 runs 15 residues. The V and J ends lost 4 bases and 3 bases respectively, with 13 bases between them. Germline V CDR1 and CDR2: SGHRS, YFSETQ. Full variable domain (rest looked up from reference TRBV5-1 and TRBJ1-4): KAGVTQTPRYLIKTRGQQVTLSCSPISGHRSVSWYQQTPGQGLQFLFEYFSETQRNKGNFPGRFSGRQFSNSRSEMNVSTLELGDSALYLCASSRRTESNEKLFFGSGTQLSVL.

The rearrangement joins TRBV18 to TRBJ1-2; 9 nucleotides line up with TRBD1. With V trimmed by 3 bases and J by 9 bases, 8 bases remained unmatched. Germline V gene data show CDR1 as KGHSH and CDR2 as LQKENI. The CDR3 has 14 amino acids. The CDR3 here is CASSPNTGGESYTF. CDR3 in DNA: TGTGCCAGCTCACCGAATACAGGGGGCGAAAGCTACACCTTC.

V gene TRBV4-1 combines with J gene TRBJ2-4; 10 nucleotides align to TRBD2. From germline, CDR1 is MGHRA and CDR2 YSYEKL. CDR3 length equals 17 residues. The ends lost 0 bases at V and 8 bases at J; junction bases unmatched: 10. CDR3 in amino acids: CASSQDGAGGPIDIQYF. As DNA, the CDR3 is TGCGCCAGCAGCCAAGATGGAGCGGGAGGGCCCATAGACATTCAGTACTTC.

The V and J genes are TRBV9 and TRBJ1-6, with 8 bases that match TRBD1. Losses at the gene ends were 0 bases for V and 9 bases for J; bases not matched to a gene: 2. The CDR3 loop spans 14 amino acids. Germline V lookup: CDR1 SGDLS, CDR2 YYNGEE. The CDR3 coding sequence is TGTGCCAGCAGCGTAGACAGGGGGGGTTCACCCCTCCACTTT. It translates to CASSVDRGGSPLHF. Together with reference TRBV9 and TRBJ1-6, the CDR3 gives the full variable domain: DSGVTQTPKHLITATGQRVTLRCSPRSGDLSVYWYQQSLDQGLQFLIQYYNGEERAKGNILERFSAQQFPDLHSELNLSSLELGDSALYFCASSVDRGGSPLHFGNGTRLTVT.

The gene calls are TRBV7-9 and TRBJ2-5; 9 nucleotides match TRBD2. CDR3 length: 17 amino acids. V shed 3 bases and J 5 bases; nucleotides not matched to a gene: 13. Per the germline V gene, CDR1 is SEHNR and CDR2 is FQNEAQ (reference sequence). CDR3 residues: CASSFEGSGRRKETQYF. CDR3 DNA: TGTGCCAGCAGCTTCGAGGGGAGCGGGAGGAGGAAGGAGACCCAGTACTTC.

The chain links TRBV5-4 to TRBJ1-1, with 8 positions matching TRBD1. CDR1 is SGHNT, CDR2 YYREEE, per germline (reference sequence). The CDR3 sequence is 15 residues long. After removal of 0 bases from V and 5 bases from J, the junction contained 6 bases not matched to a gene. Here the CDR3 DNA reads TGTGCCAGCAGCTTGGCCGACAGGGGAGGTACTGAAGCTTTCTTT. Translated: CASSLADRGGTEAFF.

This clone was recorded once. V is TRBV11-3 and J is TRBJ2-3, with 9 bases matching TRBD1. V was pared by 3 bases and J by 4 bases, with 5 bases of the junction left unmatched. CDR3 length equals 15 residues. The V gene's germline CDR1 is SGHNT and CDR2 YENEEA. CDR3 bases: TGTGCCAGCAGCTTGGGGACAGGGAGAGCAGATACGCAGTATTTT. Protein sequence: CASSLGTGRADTQYF. The variable domain in full, completed from reference TRBV11-3 and TRBJ2-3, reads EAGVVQSPRYKIIEKKQPVAFWCNPISGHNTLYWYLQNLGQGPELLIRYENEEAVDDSQLPKDRFSAERLKGVDSTLKIQPAELGDSAVYLCASSLGTGRADTQYFGPGTRLTVL.

This chain links TRBV29-1 with TRBJ1-2, with a weak D call TRBD1 (6 bases). The CDR3 is 18 amino acids. Trimming removed 7 bases from V and 0 bases from J, with 27 bases in between. Per germline, CDR1 SQVTM and CDR2 ANQGSEA. CDR3 protein: CSAKTSTPGTGPNYGYTF. CDR3 coding DNA: TGCAGCGCAAAAACCTCAACGCCCGGCACAGGGCCTAACTATGGCTACACCTTC.

V usage is TRBV2 and J usage is TRBJ2-5; the D gene is possibly TRBD1 (6 bases). Germline CDR1 and CDR2: SNHLY and FYNNEI. The V gene lost 6 bases and the J gene lost 0 bases, with 11 bases spanning the gap. The CDR3 consists of 14 residues. This CDR3 is CASRPRDNQETQYF. CDR3 nucleotide sequence: TGTGCCAGCAGACCTCGGGACAACCAAGAGACCCAGTACTTC.

As DNA, the CDR3 is TGTGCCTGGAGTGGCGGGGGGGCCGCAGATACGCAGTATTTT. Translating it yields CAWSGGGAADTQYF. The chain carries TRBV30 and TRBJ2-3; 9 positions match TRBD2. Trimming took 1 base from V and 4 from J; bases not matched to a gene: 3. The CDR3 length is 14 residues. Germline CDR1 GTSNPN, CDR2 SVGIG (reference sequence).

The chain uses TRBV2 and TRBJ2-7, with 7 nucleotides matching TRBD1. This CDR3 region has 14 residues. Germline trimming cut 3 bases from V and 5 bases from J; bases unmatched to any gene: 7. CDR1 is SNHLY and CDR2 is FYNNEI in the germline V gene. The CDR3 sequence is CASSEETGFNEQYF. The CDR3 DNA reads TGTGCCAGCAGTGAGGAGACAGGGTTTAACGAGCAGTACTTC.

This clone was seen a few times. The V and J genes are TRBV19 and TRBJ1-5; D gene unclear. Trimming shortened V by 4 bases and J by 2 bases, and 9 bases separated the two germline ends. Per germline, CDR1 LNHDA and CDR2 SQIVND (reference sequence). This CDR3 region has 14 residues. This CDR3 reads CASSTAAGNQPQHF. In nucleotides, the CDR3 is TGTGCCAGTAGTACTGCGGCTGGCAATCAGCCCCAGCATTTT.

CDR3 nucleotide sequence: TGTGCCAGCAGAACAGGGAAGACTGAAGCTTTCTTT. It translates to CASRTGKTEAFF. This rearrangement joins TRBV6-5 to TRBJ1-1; maybe TRBD1 (6 bases). Germline V gene data show CDR1 as MNHEY and CDR2 as SVGAGI. The CDR3 runs to 12 residues. Between the trimmed V and J ends, which lost 6 bases and 5 bases, there was a span of 10 bases.

This chain joins TRBV7-3 and TRBJ1-6; 7 nucleotides line up with TRBD1. The length of the CDR3 is 14 residues. Germline loops: CDR1 SGHTA, CDR2 FQGTGA. The junction had 4 bases not matched to a gene; V was cut back by 5 bases and J by 6 bases. The CDR3 bases are TGTGCCAGCAGCGCGGGACAGCCTAATTCACCCCTCCACTTT. It specifies CASSAGQPNSPLHF.

This chain uses TRBV7-9 with TRBJ2-2; D is unresolved. The CDR3 spans 13 residues. Germline lookup yields CDR1 SEHNR and CDR2 FQNEAQ (reference sequence). V was shortened by 3 bases and J by 5 bases, with 7 bases between the two germline ends. CDR3 protein: CASSFTATGELFF. The CDR3 DNA follows: TGTGCCAGCAGCTTCACCGCGACCGGGGAGCTGTTTTTT.

V is TRBV19 and J is TRBJ1-1; D is ambiguous. Trimming removed 10 bases from V and 0 bases from J, with 18 bases in between. The CDR3 extends over 15 amino acids. From germline, CDR1 is LNHDA and CDR2 SQIVND (reference sequence). CDR3 sequence: CATERAGSLNTEAFF. DNA of the CDR3: TGTGCCACTGAGCGAGCCGGTTCCTTGAACACTGAAGCTTTCTTT.

The chain combines TRBV2 with TRBJ2-2; the match to TRBD1 covers 10 bases. The V gene end was trimmed by 8 bases and the J gene end by 6 bases; junction bases not matched to a gene: 3. Germline V gene data show CDR1 as SNHLY and CDR2 as FYNNEI. This CDR3 has 13 amino acids. CDR3 protein: CASCDRGPGELFF. CDR3 bases: TGTGCCAGCTGCGACAGGGGGCCCGGGGAGCTGTTTTTT.

Only one count was recorded for this clone. This rearrangement joins TRBV11-2 to TRBJ2-1; TRBD2 might be the D (5 bases). Trimming pared 1 base from V and 14 bases from J, leaving 15 bases between. The V gene's germline CDR1 is SGHAT and CDR2 FQNNGV. The CDR3 length is 13 residues. The CDR3 coding sequence is TGTGCCAGCAGCTTAGGATCGGGAACGAAGGAGTTCTTC. Translating gives CASSLGSGTKEFF.

The chain is built from TRBV7-8 and TRBJ2-7; possible D gene TRBD1, 6 bases. Germline CDR1 SGHVS, CDR2 FQNEAQ. The CDR3 spans 13 residues. V was trimmed by 3 bases and J by 4 bases, leaving 10 bases between them. Here the CDR3 reads CASSFSQGYEQYF. The CDR3 nucleotides read TGTGCCAGCAGCTTTTCCCAGGGGTACGAGCAGTACTTC.

The chain carries TRBV5-1 and TRBJ1-1, with 9 bases lining up with TRBD1. The CDR3 contains 14 residues. The V segment lost 4 bases and the J segment 5 bases; nucleotides outside the gene matches: 6. CDR1 is SGHRS and CDR2 is YFSETQ in the germline V gene. CDR3 sequence reads: CASSGTGRVTEAFF. The CDR3 bases are TGCGCCAGCAGCGGGACAGGGAGGGTTACTGAAGCTTTCTTT.

This clone was found many times. The V and J genes are TRBV7-9 and TRBJ2-2; 8 nucleotides align to TRBD2. The germline gives CDR1 SEHNR, CDR2 FQNEAQ (reference sequence). V dropped 5 bases and J dropped 2; count of bases not matched to a gene: 4. CDR3 length: 15 amino acids. In DNA, the CDR3 is TGTGCCAGCAGCCGTAGCGGGATTAACACCGGGGAGCTGTTTTTT. It codes for CASSRSGINTGELFF.

This chain uses TRBV18 with TRBJ2-1, with 9 nucleotides matching TRBD1. CDR1 KGHSH and CDR2 LQKENI come from the germline V gene. V was clipped by 0 bases and J by 7 bases; unmatched bases: 4. CDR3 length equals 15 residues. The DNA for the CDR3 is TGTGCCAGCTCACCACCTGACAGGGGGGAGAATGAGCAGTTCTTC. Translation gives CASSPPDRGENEQFF.